This TCR beta chain is from a study of T cell repertoires in cytomegalovirus infection. Overall study context: Selected CMV epitopes included recently identified HLA-C-restricted ones as well as well-studied HLA-B-restricted ones.

In TCRdb, the reads were re-called with MiXCR into one record per CDR3 protein. This table holds approximately 910,000 distinct CDR3 sequences, approximately 30% found once. This clonotype was recorded many times. Its target is not known. Trimming took 4 bases from V and 1 from J; bases not matched to a gene: 4. The CDR3 is 15 amino acids. The germline V gene encodes CDR1 SGHVS and CDR2 FQNEAQ. The J gene is TRBJ1-2, the V gene TRBV7-8; 9 nucleotides align to TRBD1. This clonotype was obtained from a human donor in good health (CMV status not recorded). Some clones in this sample may be carry-over from other donors' samples. The sample was cultured CD8+ T cells from PBMCs, taken from culture after CMV antigen stimulation. As DNA, the CDR3 is TGTGCCAGCAGCTCCCGGGACAGGGTTAACTATGGCTACACCTTC. This sequence encodes CASSSRDRVNYGYTF.